This T cell receptor (beta chain) was sequenced for a study of blood T cell repertoires in COVID-19. Trimming at V came to 5 bases and at J to 6 bases, leaving 6 bases not matched to a gene. The CDR3 is made up of 14 amino acids. Germline V CDR1 and CDR2: LNHDA, SQIVND (reference sequence). Data came from immunoSEQ multiplex PCR; TCRdb stores just in-frame clones and leaves some out. Of about 68,000 clones listed, 75% to 85% are singletons. The genes are TRBV19 and TRBJ2-1; 8 bases map to TRBD2. The sample was peripheral blood. The clonotype comes from a man older than 75 with acute or convalescent COVID-19. The CDR3 loop reads CASSPRTSINEQFF. CDR3 DNA: TGTGCCAGTAGTCCCAGGACTAGCATCAATGAGCAGTTCTTC.